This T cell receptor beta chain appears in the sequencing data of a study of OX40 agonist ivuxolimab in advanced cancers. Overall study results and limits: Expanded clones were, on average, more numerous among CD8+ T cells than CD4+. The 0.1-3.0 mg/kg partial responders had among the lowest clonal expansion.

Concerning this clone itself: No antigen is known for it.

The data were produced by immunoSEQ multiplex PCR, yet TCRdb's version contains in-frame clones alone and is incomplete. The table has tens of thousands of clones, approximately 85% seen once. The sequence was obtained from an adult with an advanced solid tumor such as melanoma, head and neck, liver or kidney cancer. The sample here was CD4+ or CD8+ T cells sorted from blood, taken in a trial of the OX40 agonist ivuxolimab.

The CDR3 coding sequence is TGTGCCAGCTCATCGGCTCGCACCGGGGAGCTGTTTTTT. As protein: CASSSARTGELFF. This chain connects TRBV18 to TRBJ2-2; no firm D call. CDR1 and CDR2 (germline): KGHSH, LQKENI. This CDR3 is 13 amino acids long. Deletions cut 5 bases from V and 4 bases from J, with 8 bases between.